This TCR beta chain came from a study of T-cell memory formation after mild COVID-19. General study points: Later expanders leaned CD4+, whereas day 15 to 85 contracting clones were balanced CD4/CD8. Some clones that responded turned up in pre-infection memory, which suggests that cross-reactive memory joined in. The main location of contracting CD4+ clones was CM and EM, and that of contracting CD8+ clones was EMRA.

The 5'RACE method, run with constant-segment primers, produced TCR alpha and TCR beta cDNA libraries (carrying sample barcodes and UMIs). TCRdb fed the 5' RACE reads into MiXCR, producing one record per CDR3 protein. The data show 270,000 or so distinct CDR3 sequences, 16% seen once. Regarding this clonotype: What it recognizes is unknown.

Germline V CDR1 and CDR2: DFQATT, SNEGSKA (reference sequence). The CDR3 length is 13 residues. The V end lost 1 base, the J end lost 8 bases, and 14 bases lay between the germline ends. The TCR comes from a man aged 18 to 30 who had mild COVID-19 (a few samples of this study predate the infection). Cell type and time point are not known. The sequencing sample was made of PBMCs or a T cell subset sorted from them (not recorded which). V gene TRBV20-1 combines with J gene TRBJ1-2, with a possible D match to TRBD1 (5 bases). Written as DNA, the CDR3 is TGCAGTGCTAGAGTAAATGGGGACTGGGGCTACACCTTC. The encoded protein is CSARVNGDWGYTF.